This TCR beta chain was recorded in a study of early T cells in non-severe SARS-CoV-2 infection. The overall study: Whole-blood bulk RNA, unsorted, was sequenced, and chains were unpaired. Broader study findings: Using VDJdb, the matching emphasized anti-spike CD8 responses while missing private and CD4 specificities.

Note on this clonotype: The antigen is unknown.

Unique molecular identifiers were affixed to single, distinct cDNA molecules. TCRdb recomputed calls from the 5' RACE reads with MiXCR, one row per CDR3 protein. The sample comprises about 66,000 distinct CDR3 sequences, more than 15% of which are singletons, and under 9% rests with the top ten. Sequencing used whole blood, obtained at baseline. The clonotype was recovered from an adult who was a healthcare worker with PCR-confirmed SARS-CoV-2 infection or an uninfected control (not recorded which).

CDR3: CSARATSGRVNEQFF. The CDR3 region has the DNA TGCAGTGCTAGAGCCACTAGCGGGAGGGTGAATGAGCAGTTCTTC. V gene TRBV20-1 combines with J gene TRBJ2-1; 13 nucleotides align to TRBD2. This CDR3 is 15 amino acids long. Trimming took 1 base from V and 7 from J; bases not matched to a gene: 4. CDR1 DFQATT and CDR2 SNEGSKA come from the germline V gene (reference sequence).